Listed here is a single TCR beta chain. The data are from a study of blood T cell repertoires in COVID-19. V shed 7 bases, J shed 2 bases, and the junction held 7 bases outside the gene matches. This CDR3 has 14 amino acids. Germline CDR1 and CDR2: SGHDT and YYEEEE. Per the original methods: Using reference gene primer amplification, nucleated cell counts were estimated. The table came from immunoSEQ multiplex PCR; TCRdb's copy has only in-frame clones and leaves some out. The D gene and trimming were derived from the DNA, and the V and J assignments and clone size from that table. This sample has about 110,000 clones, with 84% found just once.

The sequenced sample was peripheral blood. This receptor was taken from a woman older than 75 with active or convalescent COVID-19. The chain employs TRBV5-6 and TRBJ1-1, with 8 bases fitting TRBD1. Here the CDR3 reads CASEFGQGNTEAFF. The CDR3 DNA reads as TGTGCCAGCGAATTCGGACAGGGTAACACTGAAGCTTTCTTT.